This T cell receptor beta chain was documented in a study of blood T cell repertoires in COVID-19. As handled by the study authors: Estimated nucleated cell counts came from reference gene primer amplification. Sequenced by immunoSEQ multiplex PCR; TCRdb stores in-frame clones only, minus some. V, J and clone size are those of that table, while D and trimming were read from the DNA. The repertoire holds about 140,000 clones, with about 80% as singletons. The source material was peripheral blood. The origin of this receptor is a human donor in a cohort sampled during active COVID-19.

CDR3 DNA: TGCGCCAGCAGCTCTCGCGGGGGCTTGGACACTGAAGCTTTCTTT. Its protein product is CASSSRGGLDTEAFF. The chain uses TRBV5-1 and TRBJ1-1, with D tentatively TRBD1 (6 bases). CDR3 size: 15 residues. V was pared by 3 bases and J by 3 bases, with 15 bases between. Germline V gene sequence: CDR1 SGHRS, CDR2 YFSETQ.